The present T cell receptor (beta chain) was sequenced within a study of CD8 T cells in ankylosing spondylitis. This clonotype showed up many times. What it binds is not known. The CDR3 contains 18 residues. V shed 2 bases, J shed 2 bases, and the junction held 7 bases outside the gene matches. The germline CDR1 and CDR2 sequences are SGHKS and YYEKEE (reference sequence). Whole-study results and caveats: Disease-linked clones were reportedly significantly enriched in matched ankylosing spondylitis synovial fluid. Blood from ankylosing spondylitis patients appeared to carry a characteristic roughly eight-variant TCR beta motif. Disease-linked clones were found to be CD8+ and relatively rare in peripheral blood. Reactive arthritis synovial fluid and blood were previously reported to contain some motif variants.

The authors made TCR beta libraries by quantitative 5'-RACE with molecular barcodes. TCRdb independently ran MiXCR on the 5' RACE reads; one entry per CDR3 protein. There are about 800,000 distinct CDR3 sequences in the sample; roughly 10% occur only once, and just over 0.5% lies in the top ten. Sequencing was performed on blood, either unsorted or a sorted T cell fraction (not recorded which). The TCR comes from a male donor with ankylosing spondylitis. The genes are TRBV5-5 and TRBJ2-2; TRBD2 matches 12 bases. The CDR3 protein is CASSFSSGRAGNTGELFF. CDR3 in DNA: TGTGCCAGCAGCTTTTCTAGCGGGAGGGCCGGTAACACCGGGGAGCTGTTTTTT.